This entry lists 3 T cell receptor beta chains sequenced from one sample in a study of blood T cells in healthy people across ages. A J-beta primer mix and a sample-barcoded 5' primer were used in a second PCR of roughly 6 to 11 cycles. TCRdb passed the 5' RACE reads through MiXCR, listing each CDR3 protein once. The sample comprises about 780,000 distinct CDR3 sequences, around a quarter of which are singletons, and around 3% rests with the top ten. This sample was also put to use in a study of T cells of mothers and their children.

Sequencing used blood. The source of these receptors is a boy aged 5-17 years in good health.

This clonotype has more than one count but fewer than ten. The chain couples TRBV9 to TRBJ1-2, with D possibly TRBD1 on 6 matching bases. The CDR3 has 15 amino acids. The V end was cut by 4 bases, the J end by 6 bases, with 19 bases between. Germline lookup yields CDR1 SGDLS and CDR2 YYNGEE. CDR3 bases: TGTGCCAGCAGCCCTAGAGGGGGTAAATCGGATGGCTACACCTTC. Amino acids: CASSPRGGKSDGYTF. The full variable domain, with the rest looked up from reference TRBV9 and TRBJ1-2, is DSGVTQTPKHLITATGQRVTLRCSPRSGDLSVYWYQQSLDQGLQFLIQYYNGEERAKGNILERFSAQQFPDLHSELNLSSLELGDSALYFCASSPRGGKSDGYTFGSGTRLTVV.

The V call is TRBV5-1, the J call TRBJ2-1; 7 bases align to TRBD1. The CDR3 sequence is 15 residues long. J was trimmed by 5 bases and V by 3 bases; bases with no gene match: 8. Germline loops: CDR1 SGHRS, CDR2 YFSETQ. The chain's CDR3 is CASSSVQGLDNEQFF. Here the CDR3 DNA reads TGCGCCAGCAGCTCCGTACAGGGGCTGGACAATGAGCAGTTCTTC.

V gene TRBV5-1 combines with J gene TRBJ1-1; 12 bases are a match to TRBD1. In germline, CDR1 is SGHRS, CDR2 YFSETQ. The length of the CDR3 is 16 residues. V lost 5 bases and J lost 5; bases outside the gene matches: 10. The CDR3 DNA sequence: TGCGCCAGCAGTTCTGGGACAGGGGGCGCGGATACTGAAGCTTTCTTT. It codes for CASSSGTGGADTEAFF.